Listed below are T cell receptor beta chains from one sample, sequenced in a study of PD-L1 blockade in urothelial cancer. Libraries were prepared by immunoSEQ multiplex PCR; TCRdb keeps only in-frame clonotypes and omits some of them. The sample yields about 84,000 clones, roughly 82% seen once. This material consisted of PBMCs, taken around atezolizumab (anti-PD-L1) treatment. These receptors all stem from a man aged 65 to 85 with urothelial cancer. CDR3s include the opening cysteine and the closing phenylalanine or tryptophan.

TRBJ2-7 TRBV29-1 CSARTSGSYEQYF
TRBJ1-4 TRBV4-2 CASSQATSGEKLFF
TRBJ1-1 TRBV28 CASRMGGVTNTEAFF
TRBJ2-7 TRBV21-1 CASSKKHYEQYF
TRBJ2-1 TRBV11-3 CASSLDSSSYNEQFF
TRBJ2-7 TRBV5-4 CASSLLAGGHSYEQYF
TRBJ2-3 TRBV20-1 CSAGRGSTQYF
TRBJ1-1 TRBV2 CASCGQGVSTEAFF
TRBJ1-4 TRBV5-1 CASRANDNEKLFF
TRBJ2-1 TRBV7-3 CASSPPDGTSGSNEQFF
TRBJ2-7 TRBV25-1 CASSDAGLLYEQYF
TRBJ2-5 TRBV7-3 CASSPTGGETQYF
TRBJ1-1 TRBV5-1 CASSDEGGNTEAFF
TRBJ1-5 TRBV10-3 CAISDRGSNQPQHF
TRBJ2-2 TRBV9 CASSEGGQGSGELFF
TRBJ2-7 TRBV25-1 CASSDSGTLSYEQYF
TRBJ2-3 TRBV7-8 CASSLAEVAGLSTDTQYF
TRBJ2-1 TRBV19 CASSRGQDSSYNEQFF
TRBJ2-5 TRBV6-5 CASSYSYRGPETQYF
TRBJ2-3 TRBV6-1 CASRVAGDPDTQYF
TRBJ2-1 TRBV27 CASSLYPHGRALYNEQFF
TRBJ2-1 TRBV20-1 CSAPEGFF
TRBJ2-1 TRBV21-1 CASSKEKRGGDNEQFF
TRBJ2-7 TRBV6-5 CASSYSTGGAYEQYF
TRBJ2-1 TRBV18 CASSPATGDNEQFF
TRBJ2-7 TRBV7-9 CASSFSGSGTAQEQYF
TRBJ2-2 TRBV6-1 CASRAGQGSPGELFF
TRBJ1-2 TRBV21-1 CASSRTGGRCYGYTF
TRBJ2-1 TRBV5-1 CASSLITSGRIFGEQFF
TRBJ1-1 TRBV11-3 CASSLDLTQGKAFF
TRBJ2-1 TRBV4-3 CASSQGYRGVYNEQFF
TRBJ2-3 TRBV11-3 CASSSRDYPSTDTQYF
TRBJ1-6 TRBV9 CASSGQGVLGFSPLHF
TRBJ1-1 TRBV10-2 CASSDPLKPNTEAFF
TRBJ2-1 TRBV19 CASSPRTSGTMEQFF
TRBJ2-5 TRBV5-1 CASSLGPTGGQETQYF
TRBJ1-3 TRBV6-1 CASSRIWGPGNTIYF
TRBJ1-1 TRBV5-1 CASSLGGMNTEAFF
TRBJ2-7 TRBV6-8 CASSRRELGQGAPEQYF
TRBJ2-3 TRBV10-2 CAASGQGRDTQYF
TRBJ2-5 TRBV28 CASRQGAQETQYF
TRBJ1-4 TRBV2 CASSFGGQNEKLFF
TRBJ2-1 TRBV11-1 CASSWGTSGRDEQFF
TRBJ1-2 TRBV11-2 CASSPPGGGRYGYTF
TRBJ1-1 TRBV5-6 CASSLATEAFF